This TCR beta chain was observed in a study of early stage breast cancer tumors. Looking at the study overall: Most invasive tumors, about 75% of the 16, were ER+/PR+/HER2-.

The CDR3 totals 14 residues. Germline V gives CDR1 SNHLY, CDR2 FYNNEI. Trimming stripped 2 bases from V and 7 bases from J, with 13 bases between. Clones were read by immunoSEQ multiplex PCR, and TCRdb kept only the in-frame ones, dropping some. In the table there are about 69,000 clones, around 80% of which are singletons. This rearrangement joins TRBV2 to TRBJ2-3; D gene ambiguous. This TCR came from a person aged 40-50 years with breast cancer. The source material was blood. The CDR3 is CASSEKAGFYTQYF. The DNA of the CDR3 is TGTGCCAGCAGTGAAAAAGCTGGGTTCTATACGCAGTATTTT. The full variable domain, in which reference TRBV2 and TRBJ2-3 provide the parts outside the CDR3, is EPEVTQTPSHQVTQMGQEVILRCVPISNHLYFYWYRQILGQKVEFLVSFYNNEISEKSEIFDDQFSVERPDGSNFTLKIRSTKLEDSAMYFCASSEKAGFYTQYFGPGTRLTVL.